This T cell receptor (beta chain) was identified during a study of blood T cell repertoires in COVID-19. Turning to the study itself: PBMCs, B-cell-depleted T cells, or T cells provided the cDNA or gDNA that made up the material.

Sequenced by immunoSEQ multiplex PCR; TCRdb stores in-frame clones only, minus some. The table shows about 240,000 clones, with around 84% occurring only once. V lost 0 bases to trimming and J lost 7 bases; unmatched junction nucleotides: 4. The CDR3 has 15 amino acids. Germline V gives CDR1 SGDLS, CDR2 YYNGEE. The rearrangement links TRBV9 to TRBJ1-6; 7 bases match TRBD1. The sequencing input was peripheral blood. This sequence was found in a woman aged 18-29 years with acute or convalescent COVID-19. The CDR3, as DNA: TGTGCCAGCAGCGTAGTGGCAGGGGGGAATTCACCCCTCCACTTT. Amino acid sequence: CASSVVAGGNSPLHF.